These 17 T cell receptor beta chains were all obtained from the same sample, sequenced in a study of blood T cell repertoires in COVID-19 (TCRdb year 2020). Library preparation used the immunoSEQ multiplex PCR assay. Entries here come from immuneACCESS through TCRdb and include only in-frame sequences with V and J called. Some clones fail to appear in such tables; in the studies checked, an unresolved V gene covers under half of the shortfall, and the cause of the remainder is unknown. This sample is represented by about 350,000 clones; 88% of them were singletons. The ten largest clones represent approximately 0.93% of the sample. Sequenced: PBMCs or T cells enriched from blood (not recorded which). These TCRs come from a woman aged 25 to 39 who had been exposed to COVID-19.

The V call is TRBV16, the J call TRBJ1-5; no clear D. The ends were cut back, 0 bases at V and 4 bases at J, with 7 bases in the middle. The CDR3 covers 14 residues. The germline CDR1 and CDR2 sequences are KGHSY and FQNENV. The CDR3 is CASSQSRGNQPQHF. The CDR3 DNA reads as TGTGCCAGCAGCCAATCGCGAGGAAATCAGCCCCAGCATTTT.

This chain connects TRBV5-5 to TRBJ1-1; the D is unclear. The germline V gene encodes CDR1 SGHKS and CDR2 YYEKEE (reference sequence). The CDR3 totals 14 residues. Trimming removed 2 bases at V and 4 bases at J, with 12 bases between. CDR3 nucleotide sequence: TGTGCCAGCAGCTTTGTCCCTAGCCGCACTGAAGCTTTCTTT. Translation gives CASSFVPSRTEAFF. The whole variable domain, filled in from reference TRBV5-5 and TRBJ1-1, reads DAGVTQSPTHLIKTRGQQVTLRCSPISGHKSVSWYQQVLGQGPQFIFQYYEKEERGRGNFPDRFSARQFPNYSSELNVNALLLGDSALYLCASSFVPSRTEAFFGQGTRLTVV.

This clone has only a few counts. This chain uses TRBV28 with TRBJ2-2, with 7 bases aligning to TRBD2. The CDR3 consists of 16 residues. Losses at the gene ends were 7 bases for V and 0 bases for J; bases not matched to a gene: 8. Germline CDR1 and CDR2: MDHEN and SYDVKM. CDR3 region: CASKAGSAPNTGELFF. CDR3 sequence (DNA): TGTGCCAGCAAAGCGGGGTCCGCTCCGAACACCGGGGAGCTGTTTTTT. Full variable domain (remainder filled in from reference TRBV28 and TRBJ2-2): DVKVTQSSRYLVKRTGEKVFLECVQDMDHENMFWYRQDPGLGLRLIYFSYDVKMKEKGDIPEGYSVSREKKERFSLILESASTNQTSMYLCASKAGSAPNTGELFFGEGSRLTVL.

The J gene is TRBJ1-1, the V gene TRBV27, with TRBD1 identical over 8 bases. This CDR3 is built from 13 residues. V lost 6 bases to trimming and J lost 11 bases; unmatched junction nucleotides: 11. Germline V gives CDR1 MNHEY, CDR2 SMNVEV (reference sequence). This CDR3 is CASRLGEDRDAFF. CDR3 bases: TGTGCCAGCAGACTTGGAGAGGACAGGGACGCTTTCTTT.

This sequence joins TRBV27 and TRBJ1-1; 8 nucleotides agree with TRBD1. Germline lookup yields CDR1 MNHEY and CDR2 SMNVEV (reference sequence). The CDR3 spans 15 residues. Trimming cost V 3 bases and J 3 bases; bases outside gene matches: 6. DNA of the CDR3: TGTGCCAGCAGTTTCGGACAGGGACTATACACTGAAGCTTTCTTT. It is translated as CASSFGQGLYTEAFF.

The chain uses TRBV28 and TRBJ2-3; possible D gene TRBD1, 7 bases. V shed 6 bases and J shed 2 bases, with 12 bases lying between them. There are 14 residues in the CDR3. Germline loops: CDR1 MDHEN, CDR2 SYDVKM. The CDR3: CASSRQGLTDTQYF. The CDR3 DNA reads TGTGCCAGCAGCCGACAGGGACTCACAGATACGCAGTATTTT.

The chain is built from TRBV6-4 and TRBJ1-5, with TRBD1 identical over 9 bases. The CDR3 extends over 14 amino acids. Germline V gene sequence: CDR1 MRHNA, CDR2 SNTAGT. J gave up 5 bases and V 6 bases, and 5 bases lay outside the gene matches. The CDR3 sequence: CASRLNRGHQPQHF. The CDR3 DNA reads as TGTGCCAGCAGGCTAAACAGGGGGCATCAGCCCCAGCATTTT.

This chain links TRBV18 with TRBJ2-5, with 8 bases fitting TRBD2. In germline, CDR1 is KGHSH, CDR2 LQKENI. J lost 1 base, V lost 0 bases, and 1 base had no gene match. The CDR3 covers 15 residues. The chain's CDR3 is CASSPPTSGQETQYF. The CDR3 DNA is TGTGCCAGCTCACCACCCACTAGCGGCCAAGAGACCCAGTACTTC.

A single count supports this clone. This chain uses TRBV5-1 with TRBJ2-3, with D possibly TRBD1 on 6 matching bases. Trimming removed 4 bases from V and 3 bases from J, with 12 bases in between. The CDR3 sequence is 14 residues long. Germline CDR1 SGHRS, CDR2 YFSETQ. CDR3 loop: CASSLGTPTDTQYF. In DNA, the CDR3 is TGCGCCAGCAGCCTGGGGACACCGACAGATACGCAGTATTTT.

This chain uses TRBV18 with TRBJ1-5; TRBD1 aligns across 11 bases. The germline CDR1 and CDR2 sequences are KGHSH and LQKENI. The V and J ends lost 3 bases and 9 bases, in that order; junction bases with no gene match: 7. The CDR3 contains 15 residues. The CDR3 nucleotides are TGTGCCAGCTCACCCGGGACAGGGGGGATTAGGCCCCAGCATTTT. This gives the protein CASSPGTGGIRPQHF.

In this sample, this clone turned up a few times. This chain uses TRBV24-1 with TRBJ1-1; possible D gene TRBD1, 6 bases. The CDR3 is 12 amino acids. V gave up 4 bases and J gave up 9 bases, with 11 bases separating them. Germline V gene data show CDR1 as KGHDR and CDR2 as SFDVKD. The CDR3 reads CATSDPDRQAFF. CDR3 in DNA: TGTGCCACCAGTGACCCGGACAGACAAGCTTTCTTT.

The CDR3 bases are TGTGCCAGCTCATCAGACTATCCCGGGGAGCTGTTTTTT. Translated, it gives CASSSDYPGELFF. The chain recombines TRBV18 with TRBJ2-2, with D maybe TRBD2 (5 bases). The CDR3 is made up of 13 amino acids. CDR1 is KGHSH, CDR2 LQKENI, per germline. V lost 5 bases to trimming and J lost 6 bases, with 10 bases between them.

The chain combines TRBV11-2 with TRBJ1-6; D remains ambiguous. Germline CDR1 reads SGHAT; CDR2 reads FQNNGV. Trimming cost V 1 base and J 14 bases, with 9 bases left between them. The CDR3 contains 12 residues. CDR3 loop: CASSLAGGSLHF. For the CDR3, the DNA is TGTGCCAGCAGCTTAGCCGGCGGGTCCCTCCACTTT.

The CDR3 region has the DNA TGTGCCAGCTCACCAAACAGGGGGCAGGGCGGCGGCTACACCTTC. This sequence encodes CASSPNRGQGGGYTF. V and J are TRBV18 and TRBJ1-2; 9 nucleotides line up with TRBD1. Germline lookup yields CDR1 KGHSH and CDR2 LQKENI. Losses at the gene ends were 2 bases for V and 8 bases for J; bases not matched to a gene: 9. The CDR3 covers 15 residues.

V and J are TRBV11-2 and TRBJ1-2; D call uncertain. The CDR3 runs to 13 residues. Germline CDR1 is SGHAT and CDR2 is FQNNGV. V lost 2 bases, J lost 2 bases, and 6 bases lay in between. CDR3 in amino acids: CASSLSQNYGYTF. The CDR3 DNA follows: TGTGCCAGCAGCTTATCACAAAACTATGGCTACACCTTC.

CDR3 sequence: CASSQDWAGPTEAFF. CDR3 bases: TGTGCCAGCAGCCAAGATTGGGCAGGGCCCACTGAAGCTTTCTTT. This chain connects TRBV3-1 (or the pseudogene TRBV3-2) to TRBJ1-1; possibly TRBD1 for D (5 bases). Germline assignment: CDR1 LGHDT and CDR2 YNNKEL (reference sequence). Trimming pared 0 bases from V and 4 bases from J, leaving 12 bases between. CDR3 length: 15 amino acids.

The chain combines TRBV9 with TRBJ2-7; D possibly corresponds to TRBD1 (6 bases). Germline-derived CDR1 and CDR2 are SGDLS and YYNGEE. V was clipped by 0 bases and J by 3 bases, with 16 bases between them. The CDR3 sequence is 16 residues long. CDR3 sequence (DNA): TGTGCCAGCAGCGTAGTAGACAGGCCTGCATACTACGAGCAGTACTTC. Protein sequence: CASSVVDRPAYYEQYF.